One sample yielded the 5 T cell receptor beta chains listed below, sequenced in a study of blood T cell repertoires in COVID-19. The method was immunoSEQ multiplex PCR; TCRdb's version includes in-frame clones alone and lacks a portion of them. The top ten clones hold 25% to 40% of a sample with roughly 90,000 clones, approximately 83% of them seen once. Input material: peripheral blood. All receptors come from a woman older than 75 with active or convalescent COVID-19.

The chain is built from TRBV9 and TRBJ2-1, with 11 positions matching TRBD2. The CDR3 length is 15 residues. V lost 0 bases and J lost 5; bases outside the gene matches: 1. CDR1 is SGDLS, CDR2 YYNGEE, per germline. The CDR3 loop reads CASSVETSGNNEQFF. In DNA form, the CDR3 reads TGTGCCAGCAGCGTAGAGACTAGCGGGAACAATGAGCAGTTCTTC.

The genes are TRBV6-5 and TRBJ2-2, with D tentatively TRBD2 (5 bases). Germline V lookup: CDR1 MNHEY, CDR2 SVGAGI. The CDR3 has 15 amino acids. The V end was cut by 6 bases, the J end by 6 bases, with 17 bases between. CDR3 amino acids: CASSSFVGVAGELFF. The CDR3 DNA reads TGTGCCAGCAGCTCTTTCGTGGGAGTAGCCGGGGAGCTGTTTTTT.

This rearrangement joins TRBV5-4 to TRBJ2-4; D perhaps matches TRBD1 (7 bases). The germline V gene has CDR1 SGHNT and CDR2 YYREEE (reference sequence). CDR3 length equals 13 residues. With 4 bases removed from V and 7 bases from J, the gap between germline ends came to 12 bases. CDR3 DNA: TGTGCCAGCAGCAGAGCAGGGGGGAACATTCAGTACTTC. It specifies CASSRAGGNIQYF.

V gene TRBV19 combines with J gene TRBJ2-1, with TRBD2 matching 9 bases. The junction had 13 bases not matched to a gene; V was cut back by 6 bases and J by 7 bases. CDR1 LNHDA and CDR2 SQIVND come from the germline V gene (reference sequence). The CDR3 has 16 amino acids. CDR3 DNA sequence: TGTGCCAGTAGCATTATAGCGGGGGCCGGTTTAAATGAGCAGTTCTTC. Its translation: CASSIIAGAGLNEQFF.

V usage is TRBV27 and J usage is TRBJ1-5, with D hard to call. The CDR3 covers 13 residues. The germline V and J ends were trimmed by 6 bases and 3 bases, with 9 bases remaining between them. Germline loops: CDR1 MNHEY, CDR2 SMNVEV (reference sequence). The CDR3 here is CASSKEVNQPQHF. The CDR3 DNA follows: TGTGCCAGCAGCAAAGAGGTCAATCAGCCCCAGCATTTT.